Described below is a single TCR beta chain sequence and its context. Its specificity is not known. The PCR had 60 Vbeta and 13 Jbeta primers. Libraries were prepared by immunoSEQ multiplex PCR; TCRdb keeps only in-frame clonotypes and omits some of them. This repertoire shows around 120,000 clones, approximately 80% found once; its top ten account for about 3%. V was pared by 6 bases and J by 4 bases, with 2 bases of the junction left unmatched. This CDR3 spans 13 amino acids. Germline V lookup: CDR1 SGHDN, CDR2 FVKESK. These data originate in a study of cytomegalovirus exposure and HLA in healthy donors. Regarding the study as a whole: Highly shared sequence variants in one cluster were likely a sequencing artifact. Previous analysis showed most TCR beta V segments were productive about 87% or about 30% of the time.

J is TRBJ1-2 and V is TRBV14; TRBD1 matches at 10 bases. Material: PBMCs. The clonotype was recovered from a man aged 25 to 45 in good health and CMV-seronegative. Here the CDR3 DNA reads TGTGCCAGCAGGCGGACAGGGGGCTATGGCTACACCTTC. Residues: CASRRTGGYGYTF.